The TCR beta chain described here comes from a study of CXCR3-negative and CXCR3-positive naive CD8 T cells. Libraries were UMI-labeled 5' RACE TRB cDNA. From the 5' RACE reads, TCRdb lists one entry per CDR3 protein and no DNA. The ten top clones account for approximately 0.6%, within a sample of tens of thousands of distinct CDR3 sequences. This CDR3 has 14 residues. Germline V gene sequence: CDR1 KGHSH, CDR2 LQKENI. Findings and caveats of the study: CXCR3-expressing naive cells carried TRB CDR3s more hydrophobic than those of CXCR3-negative naive cells.

Details on this clonotype: The antigen remains unidentified.

Naive CD8+ T cells displayed a CD45RO-CCR7+CD27+CD95- phenotype. This clonotype originated in a human donor in good health. Some clones in this sample may be carry-over from other donors' samples. The sequencing sample was made of naive CXCR3+ CD8+ T cells from blood. The subset: CD45RO-CCR7+CD27+CD95- naive CD8+ T cells expressing CXCR3 (TNR3+). The rearrangement links TRBV18 to TRBJ2-1; TCRdb's assignment of TRBD2 cannot be checked, as there is no DNA. CDR3 sequence: CASSPSGGANEQFF.